This T cell receptor (beta chain) came from a study of cytomegalovirus exposure and HLA in healthy donors. A multiplex PCR was run with 60 Vbeta primers and 13 Jbeta primers. The table came from immunoSEQ multiplex PCR; TCRdb's copy has only in-frame clones and leaves some out. The data contain some 190,000 clones, about nine tenths of them singletons. The germline gives CDR1 SGHDN, CDR2 FVKESK. V was pared by 4 bases and J by 4 bases, with 13 bases between. The CDR3 is made up of 14 amino acids. The TCR sequence derives from a boy aged 2 to 9 in good health and CMV-seronegative. The sequencing sample was made of PBMCs. The chain joins TRBV14 to TRBJ1-2; a possible D gene is TRBD1 (6 bases). The CDR3 DNA sequence: TGTGCCAGCAGCCGTAAGGACAGAGGCTATGGCTACACCTTC. Amino acids: CASSRKDRGYGYTF.